The clone carrying this T cell receptor (beta chain) was counted only a few times. The antigen is unknown. This entry is derived from a study of OX40 agonist ivuxolimab in advanced cancers. Study-wide findings and caveats: Near-lowest levels of clonal expansion characterized partial responders at 0.1-3.0 mg/kg.

Baseline was the first blood sampling point, followed by cycle 4 day 1 and cycle 7 day 1. Per germline, CDR1 LNHDA and CDR2 SQIVND (reference sequence). The CDR3 runs to 14 residues. With 5 bases removed from V and 5 bases from J, the gap between germline ends came to 15 bases. The method was immunoSEQ multiplex PCR; TCRdb's version includes in-frame clones alone and lacks a portion of them. The profile covers about 98,000 clones, with roughly nine tenths appearing a single time and 0.5% taken by the ten largest. The receptor was isolated from an adult with an advanced solid tumor such as melanoma, head and neck, liver or kidney cancer. The input for sequencing was CD4+ or CD8+ T cells sorted from blood, taken in a trial of the OX40 agonist ivuxolimab. The J gene is TRBJ1-1, the V gene TRBV19, with TRBD1 as a possible D gene (5 bases). CDR3 coding DNA: TGTGCCAGTAGTGGCAGCGCGGGGGTAACTGAAGCTTTCTTT. The encoded protein is CASSGSAGVTEAFF.